Presented here are 9 T cell receptor beta chains from one specimen sequenced in a study of blood T cell repertoires in COVID-19. Sequencing was performed with immunoSEQ multiplex PCR; in TCRdb, only in-frame clones are kept and a portion is missing. The sample shows about 70,000 clones, over 75% of them seen only once. Specimen: peripheral blood. The receptors stem from a woman aged 18-29 years with acute or convalescent COVID-19.

This chain links TRBV29-1 with TRBJ1-4, with a possible D match to TRBD1 (5 bases). The CDR3 contains 13 residues. CDR1 is SQVTM, CDR2 ANQGSEA, per germline. V was pared by 5 bases and J by 5 bases, with 12 bases between. Written as DNA, the CDR3 is TGCAGCGTTTCGGGGGGTGTGAATGAAAAACTGTTTTTT. It encodes CSVSGGVNEKLFF.

This chain connects TRBV27 to TRBJ2-1, with D possibly matching TRBD1 (6 bases). The CDR3 has 12 residues. CDR1 and CDR2 from the germline V gene are MNHEY and SMNVEV (reference sequence). V was clipped by 6 bases and J by 9 bases, with 12 bases between them. This CDR3 reads CASRGATPEQFF. CDR3 bases: TGTGCCAGCAGGGGGGCGACCCCTGAGCAGTTCTTC.

V gene TRBV6-1 combines with J gene TRBJ1-2, with 8 positions matching TRBD1. Germline trimming cut 0 bases from V and 5 bases from J; bases unmatched to any gene: 5. The CDR3 consists of 15 residues. CDR1 and CDR2 from the germline V gene are MNHNS and SASEGT. The CDR3 sequence is CASSEAGTGEYGYTF. The CDR3 nucleotides are TGTGCCAGCAGTGAAGCGGGGACAGGAGAGTATGGCTACACCTTC.

V is TRBV7-9 and J is TRBJ2-3; TRBD2 agrees at 12 bases. The V segment lost 8 bases and the J segment 3 bases; nucleotides outside the gene matches: 9. Germline CDR1 SEHNR, CDR2 FQNEAQ (reference sequence). This CDR3 contains 16 residues. This chain's CDR3 is CASSSGGAISTDTQYF. As DNA, the CDR3 is TGTGCCAGCTCTAGCGGGGGGGCCATATCGACAGATACGCAGTATTTT.

This chain links TRBV5-4 with TRBJ1-1; no clear D gene. V lost 3 bases and J 1 base, leaving 7 bases between the germline ends. This CDR3 is 13 amino acids long. CDR1 is SGHNT, CDR2 YYREEE, per germline (reference sequence). The CDR3 coding sequence is TGTGCCAGCAGCTCCAACAGGAACACTGAAGCTTTCTTT. Residues: CASSSNRNTEAFF.

This clone was recorded once. J is TRBJ1-5 and V is TRBV7-9, with 10 bases fitting TRBD1. The CDR3 is 14 amino acids. V shed 4 bases, J shed 7 bases, and the junction held 4 bases outside the gene matches. Germline V gene sequence: CDR1 SEHNR, CDR2 FQNEAQ (reference sequence). DNA for the CDR3: TGTGCCAGCAGCTCCGGACAGGGGGACCAGCCCCAGCATTTT. Translation: CASSSGQGDQPQHF.

The CDR3 DNA sequence: TGCGCCAGCAGCCAAGCTGGGGGCCGGCAGTTCTTC. Translated: CASSQAGGRQFF. The chain carries TRBV4-1 and TRBJ2-1; maybe TRBD1 (6 bases). Trimming removed 1 base from V and 12 bases from J, with 10 bases in between. The length of the CDR3 is 12 residues. From germline, CDR1 is MGHRA and CDR2 YSYEKL.

The genes are TRBV30 and TRBJ2-2, with D maybe TRBD2 (5 bases). The CDR3 totals 12 residues. Trimming removed 4 bases at V and 7 bases at J, with 10 bases between. Per germline, CDR1 GTSNPN and CDR2 SVGIG (reference sequence). DNA for the CDR3: TGTGCCTGGAATTTTGCGGGCGGGGAGCTGTTTTTT. This codes for CAWNFAGGELFF.

The rearrangement uses TRBV10-1 and TRBJ2-3, with TRBD2 matching 12 bases. Unmatched junction bases numbered 3, after V lost 2 bases and J lost 0 bases. This CDR3 contains 17 residues. Germline V gives CDR1 WNHNN, CDR2 SYGVQD (reference sequence). As DNA, the CDR3 is TGCGCCAGCAGTGAGGGACTAGCGGGGCAAAGCACAGATACGCAGTATTTT. Encoded protein: CASSEGLAGQSTDTQYF.